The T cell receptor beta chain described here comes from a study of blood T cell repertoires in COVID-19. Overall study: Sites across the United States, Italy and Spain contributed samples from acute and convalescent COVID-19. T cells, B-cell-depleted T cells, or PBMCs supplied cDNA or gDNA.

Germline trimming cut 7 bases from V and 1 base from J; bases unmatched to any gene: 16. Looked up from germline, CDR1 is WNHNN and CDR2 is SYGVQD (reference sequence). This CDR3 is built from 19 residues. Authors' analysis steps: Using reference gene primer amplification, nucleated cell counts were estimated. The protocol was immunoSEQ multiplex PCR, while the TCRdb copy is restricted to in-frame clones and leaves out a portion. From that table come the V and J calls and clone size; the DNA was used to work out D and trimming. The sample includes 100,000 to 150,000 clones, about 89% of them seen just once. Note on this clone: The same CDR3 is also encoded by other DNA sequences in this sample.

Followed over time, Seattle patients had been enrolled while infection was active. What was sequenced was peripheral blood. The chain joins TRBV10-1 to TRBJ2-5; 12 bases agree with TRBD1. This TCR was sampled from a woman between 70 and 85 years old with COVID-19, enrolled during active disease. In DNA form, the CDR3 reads TGCGCCAGCACCCGATACGGGACAGGGGGCGAAGAGGGCCAAGAGACCCAGTACTTC. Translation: CASTRYGTGGEEGQETQYF.